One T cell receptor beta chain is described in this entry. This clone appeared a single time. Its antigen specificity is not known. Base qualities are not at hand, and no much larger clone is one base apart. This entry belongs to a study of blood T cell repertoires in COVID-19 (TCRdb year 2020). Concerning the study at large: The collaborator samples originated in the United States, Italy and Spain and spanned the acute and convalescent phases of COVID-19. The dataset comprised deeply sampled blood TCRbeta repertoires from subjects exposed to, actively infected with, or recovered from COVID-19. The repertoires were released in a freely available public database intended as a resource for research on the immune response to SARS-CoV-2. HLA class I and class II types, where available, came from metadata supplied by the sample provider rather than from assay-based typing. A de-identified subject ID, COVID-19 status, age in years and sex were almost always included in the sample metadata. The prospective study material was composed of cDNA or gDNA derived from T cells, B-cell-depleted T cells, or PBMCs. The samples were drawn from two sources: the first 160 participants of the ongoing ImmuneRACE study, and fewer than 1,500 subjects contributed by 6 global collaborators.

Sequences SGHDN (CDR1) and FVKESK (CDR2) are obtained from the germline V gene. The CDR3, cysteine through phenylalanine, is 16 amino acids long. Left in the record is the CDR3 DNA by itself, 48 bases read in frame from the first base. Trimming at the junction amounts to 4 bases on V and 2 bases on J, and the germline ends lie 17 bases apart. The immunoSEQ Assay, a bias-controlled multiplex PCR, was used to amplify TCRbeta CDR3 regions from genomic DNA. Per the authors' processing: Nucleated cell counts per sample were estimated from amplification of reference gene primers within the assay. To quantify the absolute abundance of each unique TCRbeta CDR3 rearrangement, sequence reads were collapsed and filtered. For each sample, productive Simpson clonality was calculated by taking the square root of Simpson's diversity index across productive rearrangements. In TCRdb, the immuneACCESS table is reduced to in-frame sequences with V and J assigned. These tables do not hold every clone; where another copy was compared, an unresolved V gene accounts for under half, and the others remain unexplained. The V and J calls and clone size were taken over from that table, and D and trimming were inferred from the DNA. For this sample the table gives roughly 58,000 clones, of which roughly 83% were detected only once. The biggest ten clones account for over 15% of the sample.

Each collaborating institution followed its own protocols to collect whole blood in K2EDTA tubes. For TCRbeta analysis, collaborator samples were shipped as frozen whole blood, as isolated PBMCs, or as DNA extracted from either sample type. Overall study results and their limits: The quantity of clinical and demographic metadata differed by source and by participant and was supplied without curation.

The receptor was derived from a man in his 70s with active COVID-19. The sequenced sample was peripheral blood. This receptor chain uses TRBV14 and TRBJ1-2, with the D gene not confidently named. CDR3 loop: CASSPGRRGRNYGYTF. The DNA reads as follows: TGTGCCAGCAGCCCCGGAAGAAGAGGGAGAAACTATGGCTACACCTTC.